This record concerns one T cell receptor (beta chain) sequence. The source of the sample is a study of blood T cells in healthy people across ages. V lost 1 base and J lost 9, with 19 bases in between. The CDR3 contains 17 residues. Germline lookup yields CDR1 LGHNA and CDR2 YSLEER. Combining a sample-barcoded 5' primer with a J-beta primer mix, a second PCR ran for 7 to 11 cycles. Using its own MiXCR run on the 5' RACE reads, TCRdb lists one record per CDR3 protein. The sample includes about 780,000 distinct CDR3 sequences, more than 35% seen only once; the top ten take around a sixth. Each sample yielded at least 6 million isolated PBMCs.

The gene calls are TRBV4-3 and TRBJ1-6, with a weak D call TRBD1 (6 bases). What was sequenced was blood. This sequence was found in a man older than 75 in good health. This CDR3 reads CASSQGAYGTIGSPLHF. The CDR3 DNA reads as TGCGCCAGCAGCCAAGGTGCCTACGGGACAATAGGTTCACCCCTCCACTTT.